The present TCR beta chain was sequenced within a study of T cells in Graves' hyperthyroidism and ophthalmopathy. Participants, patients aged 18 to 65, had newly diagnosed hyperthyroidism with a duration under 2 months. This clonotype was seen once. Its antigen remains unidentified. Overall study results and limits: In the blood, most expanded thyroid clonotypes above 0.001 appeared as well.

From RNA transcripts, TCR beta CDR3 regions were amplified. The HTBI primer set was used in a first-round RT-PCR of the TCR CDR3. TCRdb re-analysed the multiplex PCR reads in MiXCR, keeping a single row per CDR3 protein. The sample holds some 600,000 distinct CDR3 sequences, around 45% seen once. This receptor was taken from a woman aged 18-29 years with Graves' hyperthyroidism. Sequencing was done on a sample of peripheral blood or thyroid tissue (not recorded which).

CDR3 loop: CSAEGQGGAVGQETQYF. CDR3 nucleotide sequence: TGCAGTGCGGAGGGACAGGGTGGGGCTGTTGGCCAAGAGACCCAGTACTTC. The chain links TRBV20-1 to TRBJ2-5; 9 bases are shared with TRBD1. Germline V gene lookup returns CDR1 DFQATT and CDR2 SNEGSKA (reference sequence). The CDR3 sequence is 17 residues long. The V segment lost 6 bases and the J segment 1 base; nucleotides outside the gene matches: 15.